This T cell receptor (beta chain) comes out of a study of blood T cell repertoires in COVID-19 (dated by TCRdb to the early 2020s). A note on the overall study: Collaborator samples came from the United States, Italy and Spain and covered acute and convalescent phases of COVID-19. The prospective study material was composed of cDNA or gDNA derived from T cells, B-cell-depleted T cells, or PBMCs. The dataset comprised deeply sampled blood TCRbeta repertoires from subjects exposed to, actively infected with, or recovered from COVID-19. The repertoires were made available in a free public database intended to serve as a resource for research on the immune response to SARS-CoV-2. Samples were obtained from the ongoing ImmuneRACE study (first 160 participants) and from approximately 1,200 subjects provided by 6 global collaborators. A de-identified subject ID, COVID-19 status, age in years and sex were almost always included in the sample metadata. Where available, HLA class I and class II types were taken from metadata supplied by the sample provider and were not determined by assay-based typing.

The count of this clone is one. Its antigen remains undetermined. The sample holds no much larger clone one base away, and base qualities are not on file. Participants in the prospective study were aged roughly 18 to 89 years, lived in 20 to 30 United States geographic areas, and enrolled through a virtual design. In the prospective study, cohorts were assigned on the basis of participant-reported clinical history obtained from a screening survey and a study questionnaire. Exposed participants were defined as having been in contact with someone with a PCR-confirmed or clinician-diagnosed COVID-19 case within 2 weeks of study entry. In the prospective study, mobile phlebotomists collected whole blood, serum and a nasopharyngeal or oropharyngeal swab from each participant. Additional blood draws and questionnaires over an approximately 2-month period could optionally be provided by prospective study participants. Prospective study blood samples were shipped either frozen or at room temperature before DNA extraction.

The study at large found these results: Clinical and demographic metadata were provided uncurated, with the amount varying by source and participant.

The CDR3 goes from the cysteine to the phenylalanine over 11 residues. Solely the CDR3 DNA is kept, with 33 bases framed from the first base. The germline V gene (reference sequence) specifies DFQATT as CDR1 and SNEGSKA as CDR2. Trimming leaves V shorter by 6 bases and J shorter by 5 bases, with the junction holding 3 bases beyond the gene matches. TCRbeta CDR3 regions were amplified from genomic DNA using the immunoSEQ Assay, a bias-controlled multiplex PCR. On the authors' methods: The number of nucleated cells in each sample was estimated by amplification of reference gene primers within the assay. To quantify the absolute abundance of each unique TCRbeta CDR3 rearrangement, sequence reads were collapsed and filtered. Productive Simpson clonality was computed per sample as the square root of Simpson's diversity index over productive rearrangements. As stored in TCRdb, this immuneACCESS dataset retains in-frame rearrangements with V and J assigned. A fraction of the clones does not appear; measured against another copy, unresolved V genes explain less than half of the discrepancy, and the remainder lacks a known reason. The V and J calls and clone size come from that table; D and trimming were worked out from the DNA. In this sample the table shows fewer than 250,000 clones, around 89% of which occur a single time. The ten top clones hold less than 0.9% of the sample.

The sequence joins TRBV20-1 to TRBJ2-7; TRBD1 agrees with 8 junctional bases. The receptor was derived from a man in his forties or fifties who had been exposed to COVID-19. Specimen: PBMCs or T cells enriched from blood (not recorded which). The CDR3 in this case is CSATDRDEQYF. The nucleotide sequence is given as TGCAGTGCCACGGACAGGGACGAGCAGTACTTC.